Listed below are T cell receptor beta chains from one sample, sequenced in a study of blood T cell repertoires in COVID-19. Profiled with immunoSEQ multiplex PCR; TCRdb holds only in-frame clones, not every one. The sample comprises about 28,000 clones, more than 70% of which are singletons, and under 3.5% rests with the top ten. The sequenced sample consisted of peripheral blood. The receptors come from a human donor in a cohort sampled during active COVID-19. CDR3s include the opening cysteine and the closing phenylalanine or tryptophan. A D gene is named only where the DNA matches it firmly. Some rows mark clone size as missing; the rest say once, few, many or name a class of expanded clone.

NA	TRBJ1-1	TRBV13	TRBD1	TGTGCCAGCAGCTTAGGGGGACAGGGGACTGAAGCTTTCTTT	CASSLGGQGTEAFF
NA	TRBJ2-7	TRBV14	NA	TGTGCCAGCAGCCTAGCACTTGCCTACGAGCAGTACTTC	CASSLALAYEQYF
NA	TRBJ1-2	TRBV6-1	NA	TGTGCCAGCAGTGAGAACTTCAGGGAGGGAAACTATGGCTACACCTTC	CASSENFREGNYGYTF
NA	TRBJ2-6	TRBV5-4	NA	TGTGCCAGCAGCTTGGACAACGAGGCAGGGGCCAACGTCCTGACTTTC	CASSLDNEAGANVLTF
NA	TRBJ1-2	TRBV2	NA	TGTGCCAGCAGTTTAGGGAGGGGAGCTAACTATGGCTACACCTTC	CASSLGRGANYGYTF
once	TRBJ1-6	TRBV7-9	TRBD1	TGTGCCAGCAGCCCGGCGGACAGGGAAGGTTCACCCCTCCACTTT	CASSPADREGSPLHF
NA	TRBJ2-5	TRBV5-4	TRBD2	TGTGCCAGCAGCCACGGACTAGCGGGGGAGAGAAGAGAGACCCAGTACTTC	CASSHGLAGERRETQYF
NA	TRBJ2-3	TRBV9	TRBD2	TGTGCCAGCAGCGTAGGGAGCGGGGTGGGCACAGATACGCAGTATTTT	CASSVGSGVGTDTQYF
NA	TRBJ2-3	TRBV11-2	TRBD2	TGTGCCAGCAGCCAAACTAGCGGGGGGGCAGGTACGCAGTATTTT	CASSQTSGGAGTQYF
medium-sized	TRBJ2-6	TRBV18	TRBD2	TGTGCCAGCTCACCACGGGGACTAGCGTCCGGGGCCAACGTCCTGACTTTC	CASSPRGLASGANVLTF
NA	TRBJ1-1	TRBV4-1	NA	TGCGCCAGCTCCACGGGACACCAGAACACTGAAGCTTTCTTT	CASSTGHQNTEAFF
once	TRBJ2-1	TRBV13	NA	TGTGCCAGCAGGGCTAGCGACTCTTACAATGAGCAGTTCTTC	CASRASDSYNEQFF
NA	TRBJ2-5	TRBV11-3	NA	TGTGCCAGCAGCTTGACCCGGGGGGAGACCCAGTACTTC	CASSLTRGETQYF
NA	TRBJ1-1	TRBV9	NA	TGTGCCAGCAGCGTAGACAGGTTGAACACTGAAGCTTTCTTT	CASSVDRLNTEAFF
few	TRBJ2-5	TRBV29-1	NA	TGCAGCGTTTACAGGGTAAAAGAGACCCAGTACTTC	CSVYRVKETQYF
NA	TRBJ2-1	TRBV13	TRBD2	TGTGCCAGCAGCTCCCGCTCCGGACTAGCGGGGGGGAGGTACAATGAGCAGTTCTTC	CASSSRSGLAGGRYNEQFF
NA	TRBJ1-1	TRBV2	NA	TGTGCCAGCAGTGAAGCCGGGAAGGCTTTCTTT	CASSEAGKAFF
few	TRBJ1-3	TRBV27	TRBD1	TGTGCCAGCAGGTCGGACAGGGCCTCTGGAAACACCATATATTTT	CASRSDRASGNTIYF
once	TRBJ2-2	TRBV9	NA	TGTGCCAGCAGCCTTACCCAGGTGACCGGGGAGCTGTTTTTT	CASSLTQVTGELFF
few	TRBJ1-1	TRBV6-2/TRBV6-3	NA	TGTGCCAGCAGTGACAGTTTGAGGGCTTTCTTT	CASSDSLRAFF
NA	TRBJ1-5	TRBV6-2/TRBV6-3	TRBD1	TGTGCCAGCAGCCTTGCCCGACAGGGCGGCAATCAGCCCCAGCATTTT	CASSLARQGGNQPQHF
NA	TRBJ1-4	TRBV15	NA	TGTGCCACCAGCAGAGAACGGAGGGCGAGTGAAAAACTGTTTTTT	CATSRERRASEKLFF
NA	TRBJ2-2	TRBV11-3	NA	TGTGCCAGCAGCTCGCGGACGGGGAAAACCGGGGAGCTGTTTTTT	CASSSRTGKTGELFF
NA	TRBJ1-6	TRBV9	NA	TGTGCCAGCAGCGGACAGGAGAGTTCACCCCTCCACTTT	CASSGQESSPLHF
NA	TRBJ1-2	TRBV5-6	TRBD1	TGTGCCAGCAGCAAAGGACAGGGTAGATTCGGTTGGGGCTACACCTTC	CASSKGQGRFGWGYTF
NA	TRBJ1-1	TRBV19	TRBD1	TGTGCCAGTATTATCGGGACAGCCGGGAACACTGAAGCTTTCTTT	CASIIGTAGNTEAFF
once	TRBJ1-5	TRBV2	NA	TGTGCCAGCAGTGATACAGGGAATCAGCCCCAGCATTTT	CASSDTGNQPQHF
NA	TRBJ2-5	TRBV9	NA	TGTGCCAGCAGCTTAAACATGGGGACTGGAGAGACCCAGTACTTC	CASSLNMGTGETQYF
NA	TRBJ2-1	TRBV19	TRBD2	TGTGCCAGTAGTACAAACGGGGGGGCCCTGTCTAATGAGCAGTTCTTC	CASSTNGGALSNEQFF
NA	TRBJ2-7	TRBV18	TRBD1	TGTGCCAGCTCTCAGTACCGGGACAGGCTATTCGAGCAGTACTTC	CASSQYRDRLFEQYF
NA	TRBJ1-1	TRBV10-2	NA	TGCGCCAGCTCGGGTACTGAAGCTTTCTTT	CASSGTEAFF
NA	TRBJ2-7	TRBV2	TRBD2	TGTGCCAGCAGTGACCTCCCCCCTAGCGGGGGTAGCGAGCAGTACTTC	CASSDLPPSGGSEQYF
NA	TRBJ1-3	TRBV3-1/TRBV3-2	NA	TGTGCCAGCAGCCAGGGGGCCTCAGGAAACACCATATATTTT	CASSQGASGNTIYF
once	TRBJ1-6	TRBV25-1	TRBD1	TGTGCCAGCATTAGGACAGGATTCAATTCACCCCTCCACTTT	CASIRTGFNSPLHF
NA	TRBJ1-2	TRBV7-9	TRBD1	TGTGCCAGCAGCAAGGGACAGGGAGACGGCTACACCTTC	CASSKGQGDGYTF
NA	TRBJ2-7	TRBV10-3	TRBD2	TGTGCCATCAGTGAGTCTAGCGGGGGTTTCATCAACTTC	CAISESSGGFINF
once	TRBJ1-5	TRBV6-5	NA	TGTGCCAGCAGTTTGGGGGCAGGTCAGCCCCAGCATTTT	CASSLGAGQPQHF
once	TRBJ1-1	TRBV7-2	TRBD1	TGTGCCAGCAGCGCGACAGGGGGGTTGACTGAAGCTTTCTTT	CASSATGGLTEAFF
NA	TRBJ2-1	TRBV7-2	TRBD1	TGTGCCAGCAGCTTAGAGGGGGCTGTCGGCGTCTCATTCTTC	CASSLEGAVGVSFF
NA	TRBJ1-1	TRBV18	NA	TGTGCCAGCTCACCTACACGGGAAGGGGAAGCTTTCTTT	CASSPTREGEAFF
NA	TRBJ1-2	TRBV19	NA	TGTGCCAGTAGTGCAGACCACAGGGATAGCTACACCTTC	CASSADHRDSYTF
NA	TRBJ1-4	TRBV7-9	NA	TGTGCCAGCACAAGCAGGGGCCCCGGAGAAAAACTGTTTTTT	CASTSRGPGEKLFF
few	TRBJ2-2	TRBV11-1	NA	TGTGCCAGCAGCTTCCCGGACAGCGCGAACACCGGGGAGCTGTTTTTT	CASSFPDSANTGELFF
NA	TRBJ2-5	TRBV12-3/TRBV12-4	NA	TGTGCCAGCAGTTCCGGAGAGACCCAGTACTTC	CASSSGETQYF
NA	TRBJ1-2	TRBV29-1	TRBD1	TGCAGCGTCAACACCGGGACAGGCGACTATGGCTACACCTTC	CSVNTGTGDYGYTF
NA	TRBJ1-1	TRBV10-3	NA	TGTGCCATCAGTGGTCAGGGGATGAACACTGAAGCTTTCTTT	CAISGQGMNTEAFF
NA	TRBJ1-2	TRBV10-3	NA	TGTGCCATCAGTGAGATTTTGGGCAGGGATCGTGGCTACACCTTC	CAISEILGRDRGYTF
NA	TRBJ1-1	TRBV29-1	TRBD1	TGCAGCGTTGTCCGGGACAGGGGCACTGAAGCTTTCTTT	CSVVRDRGTEAFF
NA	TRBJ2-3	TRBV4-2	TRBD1	TGTGCCAGCAGCCAAGGGCGAGACAGGGCCACAGATACGCAGTATTTT	CASSQGRDRATDTQYF
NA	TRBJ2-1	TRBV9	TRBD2	TGTGCCAGCAGCGTGATTAAGACTAGCGGGGGGGCAGGTGAGCAGTTCTTC	CASSVIKTSGGAGEQFF
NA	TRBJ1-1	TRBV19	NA	TGTGCCAGTAGACCCGGGACACTGAACACTGAAGCTTTCTTT	CASRPGTLNTEAFF
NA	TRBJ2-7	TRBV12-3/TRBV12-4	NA	TGTGCCAGCAGTTACACAGGGCCCTACGAGCAGTACTTC	CASSYTGPYEQYF
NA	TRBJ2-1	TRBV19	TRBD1	TGTGCCAGTAGTTCCGACAGGGGCGGAGGGTCGTTGCAGTTCTTC	CASSSDRGGGSLQFF
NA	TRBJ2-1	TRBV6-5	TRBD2	TGTGCCACCCTACTAGCGGGGGCCTACAATGAGCAGTTCTTC	CATLLAGAYNEQFF
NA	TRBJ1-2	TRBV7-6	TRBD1	TGTGCCAGCAGCCCCTCCACAGGGGCCGGCGGCTACACCTTC	CASSPSTGAGGYTF
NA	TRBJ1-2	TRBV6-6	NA	TGTGCCAGCATGCCTGGGAGCTATGGCTACACCTTC	CASMPGSYGYTF
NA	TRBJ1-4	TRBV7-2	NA	TGTGCCAGCACATTGAATTCGGGGGGAGCAACTAATGAAAAACTGTTTTTT	CASTLNSGGATNEKLFF
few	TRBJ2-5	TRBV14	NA	TGTGCCAGCAGCCAAGTCCCAGAAGAGACCCAGTACTTC	CASSQVPEETQYF